This is a list of T cell receptor beta chains from one sample in a study of low-dose radiotherapy and immunotherapy resistance in tumors. TCRdb recomputed calls from the reads with MiXCR, one row per CDR3 protein. Of 64,000 or so distinct CDR3 sequences in the sample, more than 25% were seen once. The sample was PBMCs, taken before treatment. The source is a male donor with rectosigmoid adenocarcinoma. Each CDR3 is given with its conserved first and last residue. The order of the fields is CDR3 protein, CDR3 DNA, clone size, J gene, D gene, V gene. The D gene is left open where the match is weak. Only some rows state a clone size, as once, few, many or a class for expanded clones.

CDR3 protein: CASSLDLNYEQYF; CDR3 DNA: TGTGCCAGCAGCTTGGACTTAAACTACGAGCAGTACTTC; clone size: few; J gene: TRBJ2-7; D gene: NA; V gene: TRBV7-2
CDR3 protein: CAISETGGTYEQYF; CDR3 DNA: TGTGCCATCAGTGAGACAGGGGGGACCTACGAGCAGTACTTC; clone size: many; J gene: TRBJ2-7; D gene: TRBD1; V gene: TRBV10-3
CDR3 protein: CASSLARGLAIEQFF; CDR3 DNA: TGCGCCAGCAGCTTGGCCCGGGGACTAGCTATTGAGCAGTTCTTC; clone size: many; J gene: TRBJ2-1; D gene: TRBD2; V gene: TRBV5-1
CDR3 protein: CASSISGLAEETQYF; CDR3 DNA: TGTGCCAGTAGTATATCCGGACTAGCAGAAGAGACCCAGTACTTC; clone size: many; J gene: TRBJ2-5; D gene: TRBD2; V gene: TRBV19
CDR3 protein: CSALRGLAGADTQYF; CDR3 DNA: TGCAGTGCTCTAAGGGGACTAGCGGGCGCAGATACGCAGTATTTT; clone size: many; J gene: TRBJ2-3; D gene: TRBD2; V gene: TRBV20-1
CDR3 protein: CASSQRADRGLDEQYF; CDR3 DNA: TGTGCCAGCAGCCAGAGAGCAGACAGGGGGCTCGACGAGCAGTACTTC; clone size: many; J gene: TRBJ2-7; D gene: TRBD1; V gene: TRBV7-2
CDR3 protein: CASSQTTGISTDTQYF; CDR3 DNA: TGTGCCAGCAGCCAAACCACAGGGATTAGCACAGATACGCAGTATTTT; clone size: NA; J gene: TRBJ2-3; D gene: NA; V gene: TRBV11-3
CDR3 protein: CASRPWGDQPQHF; CDR3 DNA: TGTGCCAGCCGCCCGTGGGGCGATCAGCCCCAGCATTTT; clone size: few; J gene: TRBJ1-5; D gene: NA; V gene: TRBV6-2/TRBV6-3
CDR3 protein: CASSPTAGESYEQYF; CDR3 DNA: TGTGCCAGCAGCCCGACAGCGGGAGAGAGTTACGAGCAGTACTTC; clone size: medium-sized; J gene: TRBJ2-7; D gene: TRBD2; V gene: TRBV5-4
CDR3 protein: CASSLSPGQGSYEQYF; CDR3 DNA: TGTGCCAGCAGCTTGAGCCCGGGACAGGGGTCCTACGAGCAGTACTTC; clone size: many; J gene: TRBJ2-7; D gene: TRBD1; V gene: TRBV5-5
CDR3 protein: CASRVGQRNTGELFF; CDR3 DNA: TGTGCCAGCAGAGTGGGGCAACGGAACACCGGGGAGCTGTTTTTT; clone size: many; J gene: TRBJ2-2; D gene: NA; V gene: TRBV28
CDR3 protein: CAISERQGAPNEQFF; CDR3 DNA: TGTGCCATCAGTGAGCGGCAGGGGGCCCCCAATGAGCAGTTCTTC; clone size: once; J gene: TRBJ2-1; D gene: TRBD1; V gene: TRBV10-3
CDR3 protein: CASSFLAGGYNEQFF; CDR3 DNA: TGTGCCAGCAGCTTCCTGGCGGGGGGCTACAATGAGCAGTTCTTC; clone size: many; J gene: TRBJ2-1; D gene: TRBD2; V gene: TRBV11-2
CDR3 protein: CASSWDTQETQYF; CDR3 DNA: TGCGCCAGCAGCTGGGACACTCAAGAGACCCAGTACTTC; clone size: many; J gene: TRBJ2-5; D gene: NA; V gene: TRBV5-1
CDR3 protein: CASSLEGGGETQETQYF; CDR3 DNA: TGTGCCAGCAGCCTCGAGGGAGGTGGCGAGACCCAAGAGACCCAGTACTTC; clone size: NA; J gene: TRBJ2-5; D gene: NA; V gene: TRBV28
CDR3 protein: CASSLGTPRDIQYF; CDR3 DNA: TGTGCCAGCAGCTTAGGGACCCCTCGGGACATTCAGTACTTC; clone size: many; J gene: TRBJ2-4; D gene: NA; V gene: TRBV11-2
CDR3 protein: CASSHSGTGSYEQYF; CDR3 DNA: TGCGCCAGCAGTCATTCAGGGACAGGCTCCTACGAGCAGTACTTC; clone size: many; J gene: TRBJ2-7; D gene: TRBD1; V gene: TRBV10-2
CDR3 protein: CASSWDKVIDEQYF; CDR3 DNA: TGCGCCAGCAGCTGGGACAAGGTTATCGACGAGCAGTACTTC; clone size: once; J gene: TRBJ2-7; D gene: NA; V gene: TRBV5-1
CDR3 protein: CASSPPSAGPNTEAFF; CDR3 DNA: TGTGCCAGCAGCCCCCCCTCCGCGGGGCCGAACACTGAAGCTTTCTTT; clone size: many; J gene: TRBJ1-1; D gene: NA; V gene: TRBV7-2
CDR3 protein: CASSPELSGANVLTF; CDR3 DNA: TGTGCCAGCTCACCAGAGCTCTCTGGGGCCAACGTCCTGACTTTC; clone size: many; J gene: TRBJ2-6; D gene: NA; V gene: TRBV18
CDR3 protein: CASSLSGNDEQYF; CDR3 DNA: TGTGCCAGCAGTTTATCAGGGAATGACGAGCAGTACTTC; clone size: many; J gene: TRBJ2-7; D gene: NA; V gene: TRBV27
CDR3 protein: CASRKGRGAGEAFF; CDR3 DNA: TGTGCCAGCCGAAAGGGCAGGGGCGCTGGTGAAGCTTTCTTT; clone size: many; J gene: TRBJ1-1; D gene: NA; V gene: TRBV12-3/TRBV12-4